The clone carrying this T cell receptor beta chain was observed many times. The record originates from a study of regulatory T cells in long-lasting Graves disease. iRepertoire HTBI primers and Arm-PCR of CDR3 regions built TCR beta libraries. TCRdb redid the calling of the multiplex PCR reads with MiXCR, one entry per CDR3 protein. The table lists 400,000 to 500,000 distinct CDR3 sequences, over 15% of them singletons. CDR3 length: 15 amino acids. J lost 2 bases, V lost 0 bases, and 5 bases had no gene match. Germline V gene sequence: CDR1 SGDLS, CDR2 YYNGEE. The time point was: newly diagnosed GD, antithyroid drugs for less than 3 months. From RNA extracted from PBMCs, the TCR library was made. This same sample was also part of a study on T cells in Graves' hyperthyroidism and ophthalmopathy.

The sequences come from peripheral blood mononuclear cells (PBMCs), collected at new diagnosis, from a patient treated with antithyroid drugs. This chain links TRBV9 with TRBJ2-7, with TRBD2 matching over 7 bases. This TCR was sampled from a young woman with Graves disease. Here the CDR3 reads CASSVDGGTTYEQYF. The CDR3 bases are TGTGCCAGCAGCGTAGATGGAGGGACTACCTACGAGCAGTACTTC.